The present TCR beta chain was sequenced within a study of blood T cell repertoires in COVID-19. The wider study: Whether acute or convalescent, the COVID-19 samples came from the United States, Italy and Spain. From T cells, B-cell-depleted T cells, or PBMCs came the material, which was cDNA or gDNA.

Unmatched junction bases numbered 8, after V lost 5 bases and J lost 5 bases. Looked up from germline, CDR1 is MNHEY and CDR2 is SVGAGI. This CDR3 is built from 14 residues. Per the original methods: Scientists estimated how many nucleated cells there were by amplifying reference gene primers. Clones were sequenced by immunoSEQ multiplex PCR, and TCRdb holds only the in-frame ones, with some missing. V and J calls and clone size follow that table, whereas D and trimming were derived from the DNA. The sample shows some 530,000 clones, 75% to 90% of them seen only once. Sequences were obtained from peripheral blood. The chain joins TRBV6-5 to TRBJ1-2, with 7 bases aligning to TRBD1. This clonotype was obtained from a human donor in a cohort sampled during active COVID-19. This chain's CDR3 is CASSKPGQTYGYTF. The DNA of the CDR3 is TGTGCCAGCAGTAAACCGGGACAGACGTATGGCTACACCTTC.